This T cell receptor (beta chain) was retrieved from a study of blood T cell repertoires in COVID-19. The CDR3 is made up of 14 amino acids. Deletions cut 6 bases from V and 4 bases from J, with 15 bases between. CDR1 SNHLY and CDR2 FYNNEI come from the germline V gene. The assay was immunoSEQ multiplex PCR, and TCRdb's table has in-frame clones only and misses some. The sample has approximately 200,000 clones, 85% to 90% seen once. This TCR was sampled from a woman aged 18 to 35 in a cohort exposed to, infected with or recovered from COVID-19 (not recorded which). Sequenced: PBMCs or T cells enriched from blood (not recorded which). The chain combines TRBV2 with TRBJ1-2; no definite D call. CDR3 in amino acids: CASSAFEVTYGYTF. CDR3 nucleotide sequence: TGTGCCAGCAGCGCTTTCGAGGTCACCTATGGCTACACCTTC.